This T cell receptor beta chain was recorded in a study of blood T cells in healthy people across ages. Concerning this clonotype itself: Its antigen is as yet unknown.

Study-level findings and limits: Unsorted PBMC input precluded a conclusive naive versus antigen-experienced comparison. Diversity was higher, and naive CD4+ cells more numerous, in long-lived donors than in aged donors.

A second PCR, run for about 6 to 11 cycles, used a sample-barcoded 5' primer plus a J-beta primer mix. MiXCR was run by TCRdb on the 5' RACE reads, yielding one entry per CDR3 protein. This repertoire shows fewer than 800,000 distinct CDR3 sequences, 20% to 30% found once; its top ten account for 9.4%. The V gene's germline CDR1 is SEHNR and CDR2 FQNEAQ (reference sequence). V was pared by 5 bases and J by 2 bases, with 5 bases of the junction left unmatched. The CDR3 totals 15 residues. This same sample was also taken into another study, of T cells of mothers and their children. From that report: The donor cohort consisted of a few healthy Caucasian mothers and their six children. Related mother-child pairs showed slightly higher but non-significant overlap than unrelated pairs.

The sample comprised blood. The TCR originated in a boy aged 10-17 years in good health. V and J are TRBV7-9 and TRBJ2-1; 8 nucleotides agree with TRBD1. CDR3 residues: CASSEADRAYNEQFF. The CDR3 nucleotides are TGTGCCAGCAGCGAGGCGGACAGGGCCTACAATGAGCAGTTCTTC.